Shown below are 6 T cell receptor beta chains from a single sample sequenced in a study of blood T cell repertoires in COVID-19. Produced via immunoSEQ multiplex PCR; TCRdb's table is partial and in-frame only. This table holds 110,000 or so clones, 80% found once. The material sequenced was peripheral blood. These receptors all stem from a human donor in a cohort sampled during active or convalescent COVID-19.

The chain links TRBV10-2 to TRBJ1-2; D possibly corresponds to TRBD1 (6 bases). The CDR3 spans 15 residues. Germline V gives CDR1 WSHSY, CDR2 SAAADI. The ends were cut back, 0 bases at V and 5 bases at J, with 13 bases in the middle. The CDR3 sequence: CASSESAGASYGYTF. The CDR3 bases are TGCGCCAGCAGTGAGTCGGCAGGGGCTAGTTATGGCTACACCTTC.

V is TRBV7-9 and J is TRBJ2-5; perhaps TRBD1 as D (5 bases). The V gene's germline CDR1 is SEHNR and CDR2 FQNEAQ (reference sequence). The CDR3 length is 14 residues. The V end was cut by 5 bases, the J end by 4 bases, with 14 bases between. This chain's CDR3 is CASSRRSTVETQYF. For the CDR3, the DNA is TGTGCCAGCAGCCGAAGGTCGACAGTAGAGACCCAGTACTTC.

The rearrangement joins TRBV6-2 or TRBV6-3 to TRBJ2-7, with unresolved D. This CDR3 region has 14 residues. Germline V lookup: CDR1 MNHEY, CDR2 SVGEGT. Trimming pared 4 bases from V and 1 base from J, leaving 11 bases between. CDR3: CASSFLDQSYEQYF. The CDR3 DNA reads as TGTGCCAGCAGTTTCCTAGATCAGTCCTACGAGCAGTACTTC.

This clone appeared once. The chain employs TRBV20-1 and TRBJ1-2, with D maybe TRBD1 (5 bases). V was shortened by 3 bases and J by 4 bases, with 15 bases between the two germline ends. Germline V gives CDR1 DFQATT, CDR2 SNEGSKA (reference sequence). This CDR3 has 14 residues. CDR3 residues: CSASREGERYGYTF. CDR3 in DNA: TGCAGTGCTAGTAGGGAAGGGGAACGCTATGGCTACACCTTC.

The chain couples TRBV30 to TRBJ1-2; possible D gene TRBD1, 6 bases. Germline loops: CDR1 GTSNPN, CDR2 SVGIG (reference sequence). V was trimmed by 7 bases and J by 8 bases, leaving 11 bases between them. CDR3 size: 10 residues. The CDR3: CASTGRGYTF. The CDR3 DNA reads as TGTGCCTCCACAGGGCGCGGCTACACCTTC.

This clone was picked up a small number of times. V is TRBV11-2 and J is TRBJ2-7; 11 bases are a match to TRBD2. After removal of 7 bases from V and 5 bases from J, the junction contained 10 bases not matched to a gene. Germline V gives CDR1 SGHAT, CDR2 FQNNGV. This CDR3 is 15 amino acids long. In DNA, the CDR3 is TGTGCCAGCACGGAACTAGCGGGAGTCATTCACGAGCAGTACTTC. Translated: CASTELAGVIHEQYF.